These 2 T cell receptor beta chains were sequenced from one sample in a study of regulatory T cells in long-lasting Graves disease. The time point here: newly diagnosed GD, antithyroid drugs for less than 3 months. PBMC-derived RNA was used for the TCR library. HTBI primers from iRepertoire and Arm-PCR of CDR3 regions yielded the TCR beta libraries. From the multiplex PCR reads, TCRdb called clonotypes with MiXCR, one entry per CDR3 protein. The sample has about 210,000 distinct CDR3 sequences; around 20% are singletons. The sample also formed part of further work on T cells in Graves' hyperthyroidism and ophthalmopathy.

Specimen: peripheral blood mononuclear cells (PBMCs), collected at new diagnosis, from a patient treated with antithyroid drugs. These receptors came from a woman aged 30 to 39 with Graves disease.

This clonotype was seen many times. The junction shows a germline mismatch at one end, possibly a read error. The chain joins TRBV20-1 to TRBJ1-1, with D unclear. CDR1 and CDR2 from the germline V gene are DFQATT and SNEGSKA (reference sequence). The CDR3 spans 14 residues. DNA for the CDR3: TGCAGTGGTAGAGGCGGCGGGAACGTACCTGAAGCTTTCTTT. Translating gives CSGRGGGNVPEAFF.

V and J are TRBV7-9 and TRBJ2-1; D gene ambiguous. Germline lookup yields CDR1 SEHNR and CDR2 FQNEAQ (reference sequence). The CDR3 consists of 13 residues. V lost 3 bases, J lost 10 bases, and 13 bases lay in between. CDR3 residues: CASSFETQEEQFF. The CDR3 DNA reads as TGTGCCAGCAGCTTCGAGACACAAGAAGAGCAGTTCTTC.